A single TCR beta chain is shown here with its context. What it recognizes is unknown. The record originates from a study of CXCR3-negative and CXCR3-positive naive CD8 T cells. In triplicate, each CD8+ T cell subset was sorted at 300,000 to 350,000 cells per replicate. A CD45RO-CCR7+CD27+CD95- phenotype identified naive CD8+ T cells. The CDR3 is 12 residues long. Per germline, CDR1 MDHEN and CDR2 SYDVKM. Findings of the study overall: Naive cells that were CXCR3-positive had more hydrophobic TRB CDR3s (compared with CXCR3-negative naive cells). Freshly isolated PBMCs were used in most assays, given partial CXCR3 loss after freezing. High diversity, comparable across both naive subsets, contrasted with much lower diversity in memory CD8+ cells.

The authors made the TRB cDNA libraries by 5' RACE using UMI labels. TCRdb re-called the 5' RACE reads and shows each CDR3 protein once, DNA omitted. The sample table includes tens of thousands of distinct CDR3 sequences. This TCR came from a human donor in good health. Some clones in this sample may be carry-over from other donors' samples. The chain employs TRBV28 and TRBJ2-7; there is no DNA to check the TCRdb D call of TRBD2. Material: naive CXCR3+ CD8+ T cells from blood. Subset meaning: CD45RO-CCR7+CD27+CD95- naive CD8+ T cells expressing CXCR3 (TNR3+). Here the CDR3 reads CASRWREGFQYF.